This T cell receptor beta chain was captured by sequencing in a study of CD8 T cells in ankylosing spondylitis. Study-level points and caveats: A TCR beta motif made of fewer than ten highly homologous variants seemed typical of ankylosing spondylitis blood.

A remark on this clonotype: Its antigen is as yet unknown.

A single record per CDR3 protein comes from TCRdb applying MiXCR to the 5' RACE reads. The sample yields approximately 300,000 distinct CDR3 sequences, less than 10% seen once. Germline values: CDR1 SGHRS, CDR2 YFSETQ. The CDR3 has 14 amino acids. J was trimmed by 4 bases and V by 3 bases; bases with no gene match: 4. The chain joins TRBV5-1 to TRBJ1-1; 9 nucleotides align to TRBD1. Material for sequencing was blood, either unsorted or a sorted T cell fraction (not recorded which). The clonotype comes from a male donor with ankylosing spondylitis. The CDR3 here is CASSSTGGSTEAFF. The DNA for the CDR3 is TGCGCCAGCAGCTCGACAGGGGGTAGCACTGAAGCTTTCTTT.